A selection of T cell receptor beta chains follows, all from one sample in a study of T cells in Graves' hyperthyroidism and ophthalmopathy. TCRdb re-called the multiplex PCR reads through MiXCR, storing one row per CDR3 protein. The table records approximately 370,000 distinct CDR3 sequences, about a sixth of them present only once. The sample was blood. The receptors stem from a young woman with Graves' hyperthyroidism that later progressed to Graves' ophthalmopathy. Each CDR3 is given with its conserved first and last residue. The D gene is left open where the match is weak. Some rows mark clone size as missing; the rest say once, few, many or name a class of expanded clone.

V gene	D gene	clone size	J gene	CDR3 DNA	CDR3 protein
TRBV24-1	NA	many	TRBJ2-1	TGTGCCACCAGTGATCCCAACTGGACTGGCTCCTACAATGAGCAGTTCTTC	CATSDPNWTGSYNEQFF
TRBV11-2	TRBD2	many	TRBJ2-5	TGTGCCAGCAGTTCGGGACTAGCGGGAGGGTTTCAAGAGACCCAGTACTTC	CASSSGLAGGFQETQYF
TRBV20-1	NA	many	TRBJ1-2	TGCAGTGCTAGGAAATCTAACTATGGCTACACCTTC	CSARKSNYGYTF
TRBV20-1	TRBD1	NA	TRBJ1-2	TGCAGTGCTAGCTCTACGACAGGGTATGGCTACACCTTC	CSASSTTGYGYTF
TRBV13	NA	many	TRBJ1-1	TGTGCCAGCAGCTCCCGGAGCGCGAGCGGGGTCTTAGAAGGGGGCACTGAAGCTTTCTTT	CASSSRSASGVLEGGTEAFF
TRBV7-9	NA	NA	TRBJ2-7	TGTGCCAGCAGCTTCCCCTCGGGCGAGCAGTACTTC	CASSFPSGEQYF
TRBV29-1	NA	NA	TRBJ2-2	TGCAGCGTCGACGCGGGGAACACCGGGGAGCTGTTTTTT	CSVDAGNTGELFF
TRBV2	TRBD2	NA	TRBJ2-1	TGTGCCAGCAGTGAAAGCGGGAGTAGTGAGCAGTTCTTC	CASSESGSSEQFF
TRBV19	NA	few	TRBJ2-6	TGTGCCAGTAGTATAGTAGGAAGAACTGGGGCCAACGTCCTGACTTTC	CASSIVGRTGANVLTF
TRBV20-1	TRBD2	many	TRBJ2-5	TGCAGTGCTAGAGATGCACTAGCGGGACAAGAGACCCAGTACTTC	CSARDALAGQETQYF
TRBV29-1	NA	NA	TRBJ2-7	TGCAGCGTTAGCAGGGGCTCCAACGAGCAGTACTTC	CSVSRGSNEQYF
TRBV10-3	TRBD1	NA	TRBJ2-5	TGTGCCATCAGTTCCGGACAGGGAGGCCAAGAGACCCAGTACTTC	CAISSGQGGQETQYF
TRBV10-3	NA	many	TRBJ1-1	TGTGCCATCAGTGTGCGGAACGATCGGACTGAAGCTTTCTTT	CAISVRNDRTEAFF
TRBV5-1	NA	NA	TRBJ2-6	TGCGCCAGCAGCCCGACCTTCAAGGACTCTGGGGCCAACGTCCTGACTTTC	CASSPTFKDSGANVLTF
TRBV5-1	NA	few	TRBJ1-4	TGCGCCAGCAGCCTACCCACCGGAACAACTAATGAAAAACTGTTTTTT	CASSLPTGTTNEKLFF
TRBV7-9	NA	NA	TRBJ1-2	TGTGCCAGCAGCTTTCCAGGTGTTGTCTATGGCTACACCTTC	CASSFPGVVYGYTF
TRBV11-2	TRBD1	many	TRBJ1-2	TGTGCCAGCAGCTCGGGACAGGGCTCTGGCTACACCTTC	CASSSGQGSGYTF
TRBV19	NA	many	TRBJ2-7	TGTGCCAGTAGTATAACGACGGATAACTACGAGCAGTACTTC	CASSITTDNYEQYF
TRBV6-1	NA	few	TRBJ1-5	TGTGCCAGCAGCTGGACGGACAGAGGTCAGCCCCAGCATTTT	CASSWTDRGQPQHF
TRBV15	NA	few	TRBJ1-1	TGTGCCACCAGCAGCGGTTGGACTGAAGCTTTCTTT	CATSSGWTEAFF
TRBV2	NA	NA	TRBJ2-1	TGTGCCAGCAGTGAAGCGCTTCGGGCCTACAATGAGCAGTTCTTC	CASSEALRAYNEQFF
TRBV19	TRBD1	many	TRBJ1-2	TGTGCCAGTAGTATCGGGGACAGGGATGTCCATGGCTACACCTTC	CASSIGDRDVHGYTF
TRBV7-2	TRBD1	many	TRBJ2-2	TGTGCCAGCAGCTTACGCACAGGGGTCCGCACCGGGGAGCTGTTTTTT	CASSLRTGVRTGELFF
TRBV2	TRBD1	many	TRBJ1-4	TGTGCCAGCAAGCCTGGACAGGGAGGGAATGAAAAACTGTTTTTT	CASKPGQGGNEKLFF
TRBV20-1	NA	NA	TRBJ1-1	TGCAGTTGGTGGATGGGGGAAGCTTTCTTT	CSWWMGEAFF
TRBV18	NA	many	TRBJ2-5	TGTGCCAGCTCACCGGGAGAGACCCAGTACTTC	CASSPGETQYF
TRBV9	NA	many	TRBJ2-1	TGTGCCAGCAGCGTAGCCTACAATGAGCAGTTCTTC	CASSVAYNEQFF
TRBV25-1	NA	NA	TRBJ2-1	TGTGCCAGCAGTGACTGGACCGACAATGAGCAGTTCTTC	CASSDWTDNEQFF
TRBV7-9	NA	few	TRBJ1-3	TGTGCCAGCATCCCCTCGGATGGGTCGGGAAACACCATATATTTT	CASIPSDGSGNTIYF
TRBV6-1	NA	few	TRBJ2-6	TGTGCCAGCAGACGGGACCCCTTCTCTGGGGCCAACGTCCTGACTTTC	CASRRDPFSGANVLTF
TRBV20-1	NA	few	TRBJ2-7	TGCAGTGCTAATTGGGGTGGCAGCGAGCAGTACTTC	CSANWGGSEQYF
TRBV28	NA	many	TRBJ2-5	TGTGCCAGCAGTTTCCGGGACTCCGACGTCGAGACCCAGTACTTC	CASSFRDSDVETQYF
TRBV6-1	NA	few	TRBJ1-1	TGTGCCAGCAGTGAAGGGTGGGGGGGGCTGGGCACTGAAGCTTTCTTT	CASSEGWGGLGTEAFF
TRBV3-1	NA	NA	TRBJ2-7	TGTGCCAGCAGCAACCCCGCCCGGGACATAAATGAGGGGGAGCAGTACTTC	CASSNPARDINEGEQYF
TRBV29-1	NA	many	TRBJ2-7	TGCAGCGTTGAAGGAGTCGCCGGGCAGTACTTC	CSVEGVAGQYF
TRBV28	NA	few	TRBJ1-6	TGTGCCAGCAGGGCCCCCTCCTATAATTCACCCCTCCACTTT	CASRAPSYNSPLHF
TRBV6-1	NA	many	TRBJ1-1	TGTGCCAGCAGTTATGTAGGGGGAGGTTACACTGAAGCTTTCTTT	CASSYVGGGYTEAFF
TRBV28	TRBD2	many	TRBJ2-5	TGTGCCAGCAGTCCTACACTAGCGGGGGGGCACGAGACCCAGTACTTC	CASSPTLAGGHETQYF